This is a list of T cell receptor beta chains from one sample in a study of cytomegalovirus exposure and HLA in healthy donors. Sequencing was performed with immunoSEQ multiplex PCR; in TCRdb, only in-frame clones are kept and a portion is missing. Its table lists under 200,000 clones. Material: PBMCs. Receptor source: a man aged 25-40 years in good health and CMV-seronegative. The CDR3 runs from the conserved cysteine through the conserved F or W. A D gene is named only where the DNA matches it firmly.

j_gene: TRBJ2-1; v_gene: TRBV10-3; d_gene: NA; CDR3aa: CAISDRGSNEQFF; CDR3nt: TGTGCCATCAGTGACAGGGGTTCCAATGAGCAGTTCTTC
j_gene: TRBJ1-5; v_gene: TRBV28; d_gene: NA; CDR3aa: CASTHVPGVLQPQHF; CDR3nt: TGTGCCAGCACCCACGTCCCGGGGGTACTGCAGCCCCAGCATTTT
j_gene: TRBJ1-2; v_gene: TRBV6-5; d_gene: NA; CDR3aa: CASSYLRGNYGYTF; CDR3nt: TGTGCCAGCAGTTACTTGCGGGGGAACTATGGCTACACCTTC
j_gene: TRBJ2-4; v_gene: TRBV5-6; d_gene: NA; CDR3aa: CASSLAGVAKNIQYF; CDR3nt: TGTGCCAGCAGCTTGGCAGGCGTAGCCAAAAACATTCAGTACTTC
j_gene: TRBJ2-3; v_gene: TRBV5-1; d_gene: NA; CDR3aa: CASSDTVLGTDTQYF; CDR3nt: TGCGCCAGCAGCGACACGGTGCTTGGCACAGATACGCAGTATTTT
j_gene: TRBJ1-4; v_gene: TRBV27; d_gene: NA; CDR3aa: CASSFNRGEKLFF; CDR3nt: TGTGCCAGCAGTTTTAATAGGGGTGAAAAACTGTTTTTT
j_gene: TRBJ2-7; v_gene: TRBV19; d_gene: TRBD2; CDR3aa: CASRPGLASSGQYF; CDR3nt: TGTGCCAGTAGACCGGGACTAGCTTCGAGTGGGCAGTACTTC
j_gene: TRBJ2-7; v_gene: TRBV27; d_gene: TRBD2; CDR3aa: CASSLGGRGVDEQYF; CDR3nt: TGTGCCAGCAGTTTGGGCGGGAGGGGAGTGGACGAGCAGTACTTC
j_gene: TRBJ2-7; v_gene: TRBV15; d_gene: NA; CDR3aa: CATSSGPGPLSEQYF; CDR3nt: TGTGCCACCAGTAGCGGACCGGGGCCCTTGTCCGAGCAGTACTTC
j_gene: TRBJ2-7; v_gene: TRBV9; d_gene: TRBD2; CDR3aa: CASSVGLAAVYEQYF; CDR3nt: TGTGCCAGCAGCGTAGGACTAGCGGCGGTCTACGAGCAGTACTTC
j_gene: TRBJ1-1; v_gene: TRBV27; d_gene: TRBD1; CDR3aa: CASSYLTGGPNTEAFF; CDR3nt: TGTGCCAGCAGCTATTTGACAGGGGGGCCGAACACTGAAGCTTTCTTT
j_gene: TRBJ2-1; v_gene: TRBV11-3; d_gene: NA; CDR3aa: CASSSGQNNEQFF; CDR3nt: TGTGCCAGCAGCTCCGGACAGAACAATGAGCAGTTCTTC
j_gene: TRBJ2-7; v_gene: TRBV7-7; d_gene: NA; CDR3aa: CASSLQVNGEQYF; CDR3nt: TGTGCCAGCAGCTTACAGGTTAATGGCGAGCAGTACTTC
j_gene: TRBJ1-1; v_gene: TRBV7-9; d_gene: TRBD1; CDR3aa: CASSFTPGQGRTEAFF; CDR3nt: TGTGCCAGCAGCTTTACCCCAGGACAGGGCCGCACTGAAGCTTTCTTT
j_gene: TRBJ2-3; v_gene: TRBV13; d_gene: TRBD2; CDR3aa: CASSDGLAGGRGDTQYF; CDR3nt: TGTGCCAGCAGCGACGGACTAGCGGGGGGCCGAGGAGATACGCAGTATTTT
j_gene: TRBJ2-1; v_gene: TRBV10-1; d_gene: TRBD2; CDR3aa: CASSKSGGPSYNEQFF; CDR3nt: TGCGCCAGCAGCAAGTCGGGAGGGCCTTCCTACAATGAGCAGTTCTTC
j_gene: TRBJ2-3; v_gene: TRBV27; d_gene: TRBD2; CDR3aa: CASSLFVSSASPGRSTDTQYF; CDR3nt: TGTGCCAGCAGTTTATTTGTGTCCTCAGCCTCTCCCGGGAGGAGCACAGATACGCAGTATTTT
j_gene: TRBJ2-7; v_gene: TRBV4-3; d_gene: TRBD1; CDR3aa: CASSQAPLQETGIAYEQYF; CDR3nt: TGCGCCAGCAGCCAAGCTCCCCTTCAAGAGACAGGGATTGCCTACGAGCAGTACTTC
j_gene: TRBJ1-1; v_gene: TRBV7-9; d_gene: NA; CDR3aa: CASSIQVFGTEAFF; CDR3nt: TGTGCCAGCAGCATTCAGGTCTTTGGGACTGAAGCTTTCTTT
j_gene: TRBJ2-3; v_gene: TRBV7-9; d_gene: TRBD1; CDR3aa: CASSSTGSADTQYF; CDR3nt: TGTGCCAGCAGCTCGACAGGGTCCGCAGATACGCAGTATTTT
j_gene: TRBJ1-3; v_gene: TRBV7-9; d_gene: NA; CDR3aa: CASSFFPGSSGNTIYF; CDR3nt: TGTGCCAGCAGCTTTTTTCCAGGCAGCTCTGGAAACACCATATATTTT
j_gene: TRBJ2-5; v_gene: TRBV6-4; d_gene: TRBD2; CDR3aa: CASSGVTSGRTQETQYF; CDR3nt: TGTGCCAGCAGTGGGGTTACTAGCGGGAGGACTCAAGAGACCCAGTACTTC
j_gene: TRBJ1-1; v_gene: TRBV7-9; d_gene: NA; CDR3aa: CASSLEPNTEAFF; CDR3nt: TGTGCCAGCAGCTTAGAGCCCAACACTGAAGCTTTCTTT
j_gene: TRBJ2-7; v_gene: TRBV7-2; d_gene: NA; CDR3aa: CASSLYGSEQYF; CDR3nt: TGTGCCAGCAGCTTATACGGGTCCGAGCAGTACTTC
j_gene: TRBJ2-1; v_gene: TRBV30; d_gene: NA; CDR3aa: CAWSPGAGNEQFF; CDR3nt: TGTGCCTGGAGTCCAGGGGCAGGCAATGAGCAGTTCTTC
j_gene: TRBJ1-1; v_gene: TRBV9; d_gene: NA; CDR3aa: CASSEGFGGLLNTEAFF; CDR3nt: TGTGCCAGCAGCGAAGGGTTTGGAGGACTCCTTAACACTGAAGCTTTCTTT
j_gene: TRBJ2-1; v_gene: TRBV5-6; d_gene: TRBD2; CDR3aa: CASSAGTIYYNEQFF; CDR3nt: TGTGCCAGCAGTGCCGGGACTATTTACTACAATGAGCAGTTCTTC
j_gene: TRBJ2-1; v_gene: TRBV11-3; d_gene: NA; CDR3aa: CASSPPAGTPTGQFF; CDR3nt: TGTGCCAGCAGCCCCCCCGCCGGGACTCCGACGGGGCAGTTCTTC
j_gene: TRBJ1-5; v_gene: TRBV7-2; d_gene: NA; CDR3aa: CASSLVGFQPQHF; CDR3nt: TGTGCCAGCAGCTTAGTGGGCTTTCAGCCCCAGCATTTT
j_gene: TRBJ2-1; v_gene: TRBV28; d_gene: TRBD2; CDR3aa: CASSLMRAGPAYNEQFF; CDR3nt: TGTGCCAGCAGTTTAATGCGAGCGGGACCTGCCTACAATGAGCAGTTCTTC
j_gene: TRBJ1-3; v_gene: TRBV11-3; d_gene: NA; CDR3aa: CASSSTGTLRDF; CDR3nt: TGTGCCAGCAGCTCAACCGGGACTTTGAGGGATTTT
j_gene: TRBJ1-6; v_gene: TRBV5-1; d_gene: NA; CDR3aa: CASSLVASGYNSPLHF; CDR3nt: TGCGCCAGCAGCTTGGTAGCCTCCGGGTATAATTCACCCCTCCACTTT
j_gene: TRBJ1-2; v_gene: TRBV19; d_gene: TRBD1; CDR3aa: CASRGQSNYGYTF; CDR3nt: TGTGCCAGTAGGGGACAGAGCAACTATGGCTACACCTTC
j_gene: TRBJ2-7; v_gene: TRBV6-1; d_gene: TRBD1; CDR3aa: CASSEPGQGAPEPYEQYF; CDR3nt: TGTGCCAGCAGCGAACCGGGACAGGGAGCCCCCGAGCCCTACGAGCAGTACTTC
j_gene: TRBJ1-1; v_gene: TRBV27; d_gene: NA; CDR3aa: CASTRIGGGAEAFF; CDR3nt: TGTGCCAGCACCCGAATTGGGGGGGGCGCTGAAGCTTTCTTT
j_gene: TRBJ2-1; v_gene: TRBV27; d_gene: TRBD1; CDR3aa: CASSFPGQGGQFF; CDR3nt: TGTGCCAGCAGTTTCCCCGGACAGGGTGGGCAGTTCTTC
j_gene: TRBJ2-5; v_gene: TRBV9; d_gene: TRBD1; CDR3aa: CASSGTGLPYETQYF; CDR3nt: TGTGCCAGCAGCGGGACAGGGTTACCCTATGAGACCCAGTACTTC
j_gene: TRBJ2-5; v_gene: TRBV16; d_gene: TRBD2; CDR3aa: CASSQSFTSGTQETQYF; CDR3nt: TGTGCCAGCAGCCAATCGTTTACTAGCGGGACTCAAGAGACCCAGTACTTC
j_gene: TRBJ2-2; v_gene: TRBV4-3; d_gene: NA; CDR3aa: CASSQEDMNTGELFF; CDR3nt: TGCGCCAGCAGCCAAGAGGACATGAACACCGGGGAGCTGTTTTTT
j_gene: TRBJ2-2; v_gene: TRBV19; d_gene: TRBD1; CDR3aa: CASSMEHLDRANTGELFF; CDR3nt: TGTGCCAGTAGTATGGAACATCTCGACAGGGCGAACACCGGGGAGCTGTTTTTT
j_gene: TRBJ2-3; v_gene: TRBV11-3; d_gene: TRBD1; CDR3aa: CASSLGGPSQGASDTQYF; CDR3nt: TGTGCCAGCAGCTTAGGAGGCCCCAGCCAGGGGGCGTCGGATACGCAGTATTTT
j_gene: TRBJ2-5; v_gene: TRBV9; d_gene: NA; CDR3aa: CASSAGRGFLETQYF; CDR3nt: TGTGCCAGCAGCGCGGGGAGGGGGTTCCTGGAGACCCAGTACTTC
j_gene: TRBJ1-3; v_gene: TRBV14; d_gene: NA; CDR3aa: CASSQAGGDTIYF; CDR3nt: TGTGCCAGCAGCCAAGCTGGAGGAGACACCATATATTTT
j_gene: TRBJ2-3; v_gene: TRBV11-1; d_gene: NA; CDR3aa: CASSWWGHTDTQYF; CDR3nt: TGTGCCAGCAGCTGGTGGGGGCACACAGATACGCAGTATTTT
j_gene: TRBJ1-5; v_gene: TRBV27; d_gene: TRBD1; CDR3aa: CASSLYPTGGGQPQHF; CDR3nt: TGTGCCAGCAGTTTATATCCGACAGGGGGCGGGCAGCCCCAGCATTTT
j_gene: TRBJ2-7; v_gene: TRBV9; d_gene: NA; CDR3aa: CASSVGQGLPYEQYF; CDR3nt: TGTGCCAGCAGCGTAGGGCAGGGGCTACCCTACGAGCAGTACTTC
j_gene: TRBJ2-7; v_gene: TRBV7-8; d_gene: NA; CDR3aa: CASSAGRGYEQYF; CDR3nt: TGTGCCAGCAGCGCCGGAAGGGGCTACGAGCAGTACTTC